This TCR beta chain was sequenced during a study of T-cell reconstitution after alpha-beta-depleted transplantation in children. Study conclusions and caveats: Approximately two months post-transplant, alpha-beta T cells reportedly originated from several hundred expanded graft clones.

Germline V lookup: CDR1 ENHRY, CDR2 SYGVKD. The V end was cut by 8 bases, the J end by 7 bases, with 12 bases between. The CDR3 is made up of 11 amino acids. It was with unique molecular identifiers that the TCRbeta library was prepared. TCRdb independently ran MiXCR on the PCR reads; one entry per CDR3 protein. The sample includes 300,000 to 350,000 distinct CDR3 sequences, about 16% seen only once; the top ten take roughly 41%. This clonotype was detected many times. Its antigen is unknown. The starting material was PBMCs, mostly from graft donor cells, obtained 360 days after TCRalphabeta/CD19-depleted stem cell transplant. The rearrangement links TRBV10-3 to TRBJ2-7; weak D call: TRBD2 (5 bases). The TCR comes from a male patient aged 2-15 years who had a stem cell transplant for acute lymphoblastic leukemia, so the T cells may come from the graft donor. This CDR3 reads CAIWSGREQYF. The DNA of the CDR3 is TGTGCCATCTGGTCGGGGAGAGAGCAGTACTTC.